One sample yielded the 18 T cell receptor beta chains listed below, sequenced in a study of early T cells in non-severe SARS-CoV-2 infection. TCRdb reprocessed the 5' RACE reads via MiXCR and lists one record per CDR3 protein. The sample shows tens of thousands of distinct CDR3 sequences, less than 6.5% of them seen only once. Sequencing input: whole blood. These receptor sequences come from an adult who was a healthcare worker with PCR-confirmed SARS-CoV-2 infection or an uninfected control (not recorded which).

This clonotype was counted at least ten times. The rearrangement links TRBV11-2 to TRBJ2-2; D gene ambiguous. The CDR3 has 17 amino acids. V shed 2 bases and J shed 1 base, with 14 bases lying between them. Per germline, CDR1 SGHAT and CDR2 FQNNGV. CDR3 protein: CASSLRLGSGNTGELFF. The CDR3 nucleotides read TGTGCCAGCAGCTTAAGACTCGGGTCGGGGAACACCGGGGAGCTGTTTTTT.

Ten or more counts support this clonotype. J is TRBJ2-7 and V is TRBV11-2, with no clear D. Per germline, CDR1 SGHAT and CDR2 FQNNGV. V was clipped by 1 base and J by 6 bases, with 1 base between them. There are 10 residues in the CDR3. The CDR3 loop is CASSLVEQYF. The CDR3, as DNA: TGTGCCAGCAGCTTAGTCGAGCAGTACTTC.

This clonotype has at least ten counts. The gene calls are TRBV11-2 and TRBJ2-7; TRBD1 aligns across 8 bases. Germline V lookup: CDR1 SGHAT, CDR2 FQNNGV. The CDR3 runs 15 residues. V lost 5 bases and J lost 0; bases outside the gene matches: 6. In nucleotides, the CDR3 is TGTGCCAGCAGCCGACAGGGGATTAGCTCCTACGAGCAGTACTTC. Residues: CASSRQGISSYEQYF.

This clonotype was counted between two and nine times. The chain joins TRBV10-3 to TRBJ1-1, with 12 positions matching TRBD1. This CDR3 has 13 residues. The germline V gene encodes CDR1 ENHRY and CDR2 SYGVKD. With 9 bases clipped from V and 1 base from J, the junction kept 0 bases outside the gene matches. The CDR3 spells CAMGQGANTEAFF. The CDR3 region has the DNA TGTGCCATGGGACAGGGGGCGAACACTGAAGCTTTCTTT.

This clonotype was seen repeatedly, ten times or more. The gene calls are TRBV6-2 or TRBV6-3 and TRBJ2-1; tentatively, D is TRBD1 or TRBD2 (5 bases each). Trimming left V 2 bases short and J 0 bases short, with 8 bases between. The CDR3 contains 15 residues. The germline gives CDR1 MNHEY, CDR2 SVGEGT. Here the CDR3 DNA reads TGTGCCAGCAGTTACGGGGGAAGCTCCTACAATGAGCAGTTCTTC. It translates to CASSYGGSSYNEQFF.

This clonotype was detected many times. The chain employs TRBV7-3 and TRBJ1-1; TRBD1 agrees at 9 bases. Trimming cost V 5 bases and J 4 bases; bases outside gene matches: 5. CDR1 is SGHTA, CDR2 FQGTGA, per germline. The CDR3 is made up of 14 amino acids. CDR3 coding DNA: TGTGCCAGCAGCAAGGACAGGGGAGGCACTGAAGCTTTCTTT. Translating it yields CASSKDRGGTEAFF.

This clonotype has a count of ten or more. The CDR3 is CSAAQGNEQFF. The DNA of the CDR3 is TGCAGTGCAGCCCAGGGGAATGAGCAGTTCTTC. The chain carries TRBV20-1 and TRBJ2-1; D is possibly TRBD1 (6 bases). This CDR3 spans 11 amino acids. The germline V and J ends were trimmed by 6 bases and 7 bases, with 10 bases remaining between them. Germline assignment: CDR1 DFQATT and CDR2 SNEGSKA (reference sequence).

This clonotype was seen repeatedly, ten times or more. The CDR3 region has the DNA TGTGCCAGCAGTTTCGCCGGGACCTCAAGGGAAAAACTGTTTTTT. This gives the protein CASSFAGTSREKLFF. The chain joins TRBV28 to TRBJ1-4; D perhaps matches TRBD1 (5 bases). V was trimmed by 3 bases and J by 8 bases, leaving 16 bases between them. The CDR3 is 15 amino acids. CDR1 is MDHEN and CDR2 is SYDVKM in the germline V gene.

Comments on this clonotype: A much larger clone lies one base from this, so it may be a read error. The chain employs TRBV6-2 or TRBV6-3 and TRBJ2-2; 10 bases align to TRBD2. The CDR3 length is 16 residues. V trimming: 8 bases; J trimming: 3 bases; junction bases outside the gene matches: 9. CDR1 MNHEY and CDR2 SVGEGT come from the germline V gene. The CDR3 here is CASYIAGGSYTGELFF. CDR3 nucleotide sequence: TGTGCCAGCTATATAGCGGGAGGTTCTTACACCGGGGAGCTGTTTTTT.

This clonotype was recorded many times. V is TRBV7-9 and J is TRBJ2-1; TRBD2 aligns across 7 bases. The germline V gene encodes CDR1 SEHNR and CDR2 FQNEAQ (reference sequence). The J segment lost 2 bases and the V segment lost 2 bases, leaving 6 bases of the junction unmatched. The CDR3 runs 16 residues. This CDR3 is CASSLRLAGAYNEQFF. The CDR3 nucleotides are TGTGCCAGCAGCTTAAGGTTAGCGGGCGCCTACAATGAGCAGTTCTTC.

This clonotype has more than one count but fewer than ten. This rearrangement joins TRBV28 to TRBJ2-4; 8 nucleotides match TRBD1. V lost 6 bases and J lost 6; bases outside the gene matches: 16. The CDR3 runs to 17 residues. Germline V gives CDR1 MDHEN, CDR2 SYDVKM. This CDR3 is CASSSGSGGGGGNIQYF. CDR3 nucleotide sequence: TGTGCCAGCAGCTCAGGGTCAGGGGGCGGTGGTGGAAACATTCAGTACTTC.

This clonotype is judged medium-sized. CDR3 sequence (DNA): TGTGCCAGCAGCTTAACAGGGAGCCCTGGAAACACCATATATTTT. Amino acid sequence: CASSLTGSPGNTIYF. The chain uses TRBV6-5 and TRBJ1-3, with TRBD1 as a possible D gene (6 bases). Germline lookup yields CDR1 MNHEY and CDR2 SVGAGI. Trimming took off 6 bases at V and 2 bases at J, with 14 bases between the two ends. The CDR3 runs 15 residues.

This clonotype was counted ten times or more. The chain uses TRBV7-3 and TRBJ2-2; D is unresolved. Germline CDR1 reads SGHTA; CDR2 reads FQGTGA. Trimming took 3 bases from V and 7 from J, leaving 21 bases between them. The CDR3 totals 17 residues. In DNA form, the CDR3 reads TGTGCCAGCAGCTTCAAGGAGAGCCCCACGTCTGGCGGGGAGCTGTTTTTT. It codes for CASSFKESPTSGGELFF.

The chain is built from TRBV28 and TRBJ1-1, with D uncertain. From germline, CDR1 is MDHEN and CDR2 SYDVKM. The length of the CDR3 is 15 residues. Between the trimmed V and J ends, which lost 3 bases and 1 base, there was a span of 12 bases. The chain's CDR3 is CASSFPGLRNTEAFF. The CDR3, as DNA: TGTGCCAGCAGTTTTCCTGGACTCAGGAACACTGAAGCTTTCTTT. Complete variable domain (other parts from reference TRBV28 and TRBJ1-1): DVKVTQSSRYLVKRTGEKVFLECVQDMDHENMFWYRQDPGLGLRLIYFSYDVKMKEKGDIPEGYSVSREKKERFSLILESASTNQTSMYLCASSFPGLRNTEAFFGQGTRLTVV.

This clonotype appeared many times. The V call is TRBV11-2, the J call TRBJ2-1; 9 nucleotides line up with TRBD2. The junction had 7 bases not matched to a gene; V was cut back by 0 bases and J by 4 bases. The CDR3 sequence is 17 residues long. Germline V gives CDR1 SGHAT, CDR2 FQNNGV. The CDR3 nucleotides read TGTGCCAGCAGCTTAGATAGGACTAGCGCACCATACAATGAGCAGTTCTTC. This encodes CASSLDRTSAPYNEQFF.

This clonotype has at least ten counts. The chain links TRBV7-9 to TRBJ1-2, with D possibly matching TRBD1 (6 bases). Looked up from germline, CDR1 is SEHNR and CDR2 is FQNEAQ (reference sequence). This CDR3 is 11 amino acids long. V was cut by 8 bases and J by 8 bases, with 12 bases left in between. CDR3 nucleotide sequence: TGTGCCAGCTCCCGTGGGGGCGGCTACACCTTC. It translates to CASSRGGGYTF. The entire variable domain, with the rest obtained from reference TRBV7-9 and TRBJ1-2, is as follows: DTGVSQNPRHKITKRGQNVTFRCDPISEHNRLYWYRQTLGQGPEFLTYFQNEAQLEKSRLLSDRFSAERPKGSFSTLEIQRTEQGDSAMYLCASSRGGGYTFGSGTRLTVV.

The CDR3 sequence is CASSQETPGSTGELFF. Here the CDR3 DNA reads TGCGCCAGCAGCCAAGAGACACCCGGGAGCACCGGGGAGCTGTTTTTT. This chain connects TRBV4-3 to TRBJ2-2; possible D gene TRBD2, 6 bases. The CDR3 consists of 16 residues. Per the germline V gene, CDR1 is LGHNA and CDR2 is YSLEER. V was trimmed by 0 bases and J by 4 bases, leaving 12 bases between them.

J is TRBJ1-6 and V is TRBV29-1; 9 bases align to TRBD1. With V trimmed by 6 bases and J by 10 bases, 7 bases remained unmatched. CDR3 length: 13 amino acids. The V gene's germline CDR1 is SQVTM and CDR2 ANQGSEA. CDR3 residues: CSVRTGEYSPLHF. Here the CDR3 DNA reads TGCAGCGTGAGGACAGGGGAATACTCACCCCTCCACTTT.